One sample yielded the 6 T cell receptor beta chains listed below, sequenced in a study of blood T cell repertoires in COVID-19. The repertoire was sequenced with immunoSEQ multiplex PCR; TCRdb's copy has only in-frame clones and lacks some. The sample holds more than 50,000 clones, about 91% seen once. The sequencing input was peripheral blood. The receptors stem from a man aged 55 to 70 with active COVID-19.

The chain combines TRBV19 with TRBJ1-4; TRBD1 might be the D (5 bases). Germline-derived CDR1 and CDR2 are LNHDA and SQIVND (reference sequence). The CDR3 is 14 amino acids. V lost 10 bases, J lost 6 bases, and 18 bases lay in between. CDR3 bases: TGTGCCACCTCGTCGGTGGGGCTTGATGAAAAACTGTTTTTT. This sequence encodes CATSSVGLDEKLFF.

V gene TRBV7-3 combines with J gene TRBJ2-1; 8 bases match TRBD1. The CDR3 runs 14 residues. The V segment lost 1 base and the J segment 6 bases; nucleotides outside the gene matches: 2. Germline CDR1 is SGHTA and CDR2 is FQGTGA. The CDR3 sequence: CASSLRQGANEQFF. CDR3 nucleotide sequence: TGTGCCAGCAGCTTAAGGCAGGGGGCCAATGAGCAGTTCTTC.

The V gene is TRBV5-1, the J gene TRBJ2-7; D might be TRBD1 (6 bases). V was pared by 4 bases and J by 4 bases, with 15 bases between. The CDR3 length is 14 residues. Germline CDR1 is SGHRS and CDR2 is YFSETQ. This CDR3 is CASSPRQESYEQYF. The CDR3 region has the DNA TGCGCCAGCAGCCCCCGACAGGAATCGTACGAGCAGTACTTC.

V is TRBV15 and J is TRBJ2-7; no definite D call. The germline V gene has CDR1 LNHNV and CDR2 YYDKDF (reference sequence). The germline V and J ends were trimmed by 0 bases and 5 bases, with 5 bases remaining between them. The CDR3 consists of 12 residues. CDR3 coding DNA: TGTGCCACCAGCAGAGATTTCGACGAGCAGTACTTC. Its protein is CATSRDFDEQYF.

CDR3 protein: CASSPGTGGYNEQFF. The CDR3 nucleotides are TGTGCCAGTAGTCCCGGGACAGGGGGATACAATGAGCAGTTCTTC. The rearrangement links TRBV19 to TRBJ2-1; TRBD1 agrees at 11 bases. The germline gives CDR1 LNHDA, CDR2 SQIVND (reference sequence). Germline trimming cut 5 bases from V and 4 bases from J; bases unmatched to any gene: 4. This CDR3 contains 15 residues.

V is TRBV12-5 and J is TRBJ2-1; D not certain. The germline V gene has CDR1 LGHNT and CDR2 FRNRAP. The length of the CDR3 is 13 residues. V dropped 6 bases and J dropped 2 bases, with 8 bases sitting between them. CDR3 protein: CASGSQAYNEQFF. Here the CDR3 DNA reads TGTGCTAGTGGCTCCCAGGCCTACAATGAGCAGTTCTTC. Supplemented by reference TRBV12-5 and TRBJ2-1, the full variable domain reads DARVTQTPRHKVTEMGQEVTMRCQPILGHNTVFWYRQTMMQGLELLAYFRNRAPLDDSGMPKDRFSAEMPDATLATLKIQPSEPRDSAVYFCASGSQAYNEQFFGPGTRLTVL.